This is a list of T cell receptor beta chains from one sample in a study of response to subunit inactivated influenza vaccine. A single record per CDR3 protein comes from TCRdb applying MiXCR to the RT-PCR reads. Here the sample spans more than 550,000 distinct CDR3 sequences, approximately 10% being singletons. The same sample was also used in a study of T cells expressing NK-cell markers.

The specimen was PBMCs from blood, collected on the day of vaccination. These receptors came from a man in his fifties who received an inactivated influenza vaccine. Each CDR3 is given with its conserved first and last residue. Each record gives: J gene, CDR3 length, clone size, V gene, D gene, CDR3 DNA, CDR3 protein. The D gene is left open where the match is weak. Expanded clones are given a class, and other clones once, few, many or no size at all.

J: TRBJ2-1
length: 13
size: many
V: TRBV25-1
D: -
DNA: TGTGCCAGCAGAATGCAGGGTTCCCATGAGCAGTTCTTC
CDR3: CASRMQGSHEQFF

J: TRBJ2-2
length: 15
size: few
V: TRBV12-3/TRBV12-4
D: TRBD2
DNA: TGTGCCAGCAGTCCCCGGGAGGGGGACACCGGGGAGCTGTTTTTT
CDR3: CASSPREGDTGELFF

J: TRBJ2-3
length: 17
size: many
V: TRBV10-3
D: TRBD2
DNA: TGTGCCATCAGTGACTTTAGACTAGCCGGGCTCGAAGATACGCAGTATTTT
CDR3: CAISDFRLAGLEDTQYF

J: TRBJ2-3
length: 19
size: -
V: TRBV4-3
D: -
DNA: TGCGCCAGCAGCCAAGAGAGGGCCGGGCGGACGTCTAGCACAGATACGCAGTATTTT
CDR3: CASSQERAGRTSSTDTQYF

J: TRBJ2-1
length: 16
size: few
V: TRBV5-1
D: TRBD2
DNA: TGCGCCAGCAGCTTGGCTGGGACTAGCGGGATCAATGAGCAGTTCTTC
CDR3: CASSLAGTSGINEQFF

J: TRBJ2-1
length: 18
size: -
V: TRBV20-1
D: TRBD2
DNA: TGCAGTGCTAGAGATCTTAGGCGGGAGCTCGAGGCCTACAATGAGCAGTTCTTC
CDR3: CSARDLRRELEAYNEQFF

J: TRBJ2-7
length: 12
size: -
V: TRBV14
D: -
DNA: TGTGCCAGCAGCCAAGAACCGGGGGAGCAGTACTTC
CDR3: CASSQEPGEQYF

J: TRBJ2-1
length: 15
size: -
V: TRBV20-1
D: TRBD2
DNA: TGCAGTGCTAGAGGGACTAGCGGGAACTATGGTGAGCAGTTCTTC
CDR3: CSARGTSGNYGEQFF

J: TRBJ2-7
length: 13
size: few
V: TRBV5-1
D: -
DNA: TGCGCCAGCAGCATTGACAGGTTCAACGAGCAGTACTTC
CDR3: CASSIDRFNEQYF

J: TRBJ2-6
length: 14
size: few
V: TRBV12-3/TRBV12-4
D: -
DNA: TGTGCCGGAAGACAGGCCTCTGGGGCCAACGTCCTGACTTTC
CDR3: CAGRQASGANVLTF

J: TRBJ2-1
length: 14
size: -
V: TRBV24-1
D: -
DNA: TGTGCCACCAGTGATAAACGGGCAGACAATGAGCAGTTCTTC
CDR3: CATSDKRADNEQFF

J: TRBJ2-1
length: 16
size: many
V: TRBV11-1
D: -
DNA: TGTGCCAGCAGCCCGAATAGCGGATTCTCCTACAATGAGCAGTTCTTC
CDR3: CASSPNSGFSYNEQFF

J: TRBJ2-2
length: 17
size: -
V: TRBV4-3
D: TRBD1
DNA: TGCGCCAGCAGCCCTACCAGGACAGGAACAAACACCGGGGAGCTGTTTTTT
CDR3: CASSPTRTGTNTGELFF

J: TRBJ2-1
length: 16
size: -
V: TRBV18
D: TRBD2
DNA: TGTGCCAGCTCTCCATTTAGCGGGAGAGGGTACAATGAGCAGTTCTTC
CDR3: CASSPFSGRGYNEQFF

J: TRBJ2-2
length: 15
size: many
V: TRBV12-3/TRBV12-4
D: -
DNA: TGTGCCAGCAGCTCCGGGACACGGAACACCGGGGAGCTGTTTTTT
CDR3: CASSSGTRNTGELFF

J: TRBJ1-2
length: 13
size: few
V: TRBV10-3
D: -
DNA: TGTGCCATCAGTGTCCGGGGGACGGATGGCTACACCTTC
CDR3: CAISVRGTDGYTF

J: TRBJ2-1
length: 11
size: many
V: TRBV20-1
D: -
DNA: TGCAGTGCCAGTAGGCGGGTCGAGCAGTTCTTC
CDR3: CSASRRVEQFF

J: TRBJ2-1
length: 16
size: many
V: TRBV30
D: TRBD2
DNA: TGTGCCTGGAGTGTACGTAGCGGGAGGCCTGAGAGTGAGCAGTTCTTC
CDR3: CAWSVRSGRPESEQFF

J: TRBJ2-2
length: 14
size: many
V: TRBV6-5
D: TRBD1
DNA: TGTGCCAGCAGTTACCCCCGGGACAGGGGGGAGCTGTTTTTT
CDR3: CASSYPRDRGELFF

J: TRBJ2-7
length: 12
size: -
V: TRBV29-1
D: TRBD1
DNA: TGCAGCGTCATTACAGGGGCCTACGAGCAGTACTTC
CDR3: CSVITGAYEQYF

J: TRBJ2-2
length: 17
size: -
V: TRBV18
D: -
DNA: TGTGCCAGCTCACCACGGGGGGGCCAAACCAACACCGGGGAGCTGTTTTTT
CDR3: CASSPRGGQTNTGELFF

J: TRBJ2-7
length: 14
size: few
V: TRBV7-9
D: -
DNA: TGTGCCAGCAGCTCCTTGGACAGCACCTACGAGCAGTACTTC
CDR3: CASSSLDSTYEQYF

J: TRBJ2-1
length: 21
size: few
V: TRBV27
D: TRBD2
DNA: TGTGCCAGCAGGAACCCTCGCCCGGGACTAGCGGGGGGGGGGCCCTACAATGAGCAGTTCTTC
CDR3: CASRNPRPGLAGGGPYNEQFF

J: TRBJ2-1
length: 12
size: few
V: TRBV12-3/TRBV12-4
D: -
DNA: TGTGCCAGCAGTTTTAAGGTTGGGGAGCAGTTCTTC
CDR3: CASSFKVGEQFF

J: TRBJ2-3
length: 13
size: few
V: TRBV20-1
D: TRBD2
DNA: TGCAGGGTAGAGGGACTAGGAATTGGAACGCAGTATTTT
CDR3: CRVEGLGIGTQYF

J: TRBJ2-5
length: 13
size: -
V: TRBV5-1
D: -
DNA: TGCGCCAGCAGTGTCTCAGGGAAGGAGACCCAGTACTTC
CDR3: CASSVSGKETQYF

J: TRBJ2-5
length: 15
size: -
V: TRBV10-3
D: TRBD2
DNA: TGTGCCATCAGTGAGTTGAGTAGCGGGGGAGAGACCCAGTACTTC
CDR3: CAISELSSGGETQYF

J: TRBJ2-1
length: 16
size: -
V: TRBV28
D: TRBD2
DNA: TGTGCCAGCCTCGGGGGGGCAGGCCAAATGCGCGATGAGCAGTTCTTC
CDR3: CASLGGAGQMRDEQFF

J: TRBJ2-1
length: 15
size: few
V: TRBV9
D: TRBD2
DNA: TGTGCCAGCAGCGTAGTAGCGGGGACCTACAATGAGCAGTTCTTC
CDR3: CASSVVAGTYNEQFF

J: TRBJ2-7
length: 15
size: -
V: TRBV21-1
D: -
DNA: TGTGCCAGCAGCTCATTCTGCCAGGGCCCGATTGTTAAGTACTTC
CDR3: CASSSFCQGPIVKYF

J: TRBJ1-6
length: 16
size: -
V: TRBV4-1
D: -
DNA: TGCGCCAGCAGCCAAGAGCTGGGAGCGTGGAATTCACCCCTCCACTTT
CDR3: CASSQELGAWNSPLHF

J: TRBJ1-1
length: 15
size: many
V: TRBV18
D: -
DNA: TGTGCCAGCTCACTCGAGGGGGTACTGAACACTGAAGCTTTCTTT
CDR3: CASSLEGVLNTEAFF

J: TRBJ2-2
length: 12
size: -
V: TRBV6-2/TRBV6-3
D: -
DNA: TGTGCCAGCAGTTACTGGCAGGTGGGGCTGTTTTTT
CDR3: CASSYWQVGLFF

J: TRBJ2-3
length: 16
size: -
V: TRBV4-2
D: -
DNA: TGTGCCAGCAGCCAAGTTTCCCCTAGTAGGGCAGATACGCAGTATTTT
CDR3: CASSQVSPSRADTQYF

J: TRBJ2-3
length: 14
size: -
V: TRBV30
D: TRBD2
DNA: TGTGCCTGGAGTGTTAGCGGGGGGGCCCATACGCAGTATTTT
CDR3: CAWSVSGGAHTQYF

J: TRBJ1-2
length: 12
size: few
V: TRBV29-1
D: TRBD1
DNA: TGCAGCGTTGACGGGACAGGGAAGGGCTACACCTTC
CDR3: CSVDGTGKGYTF

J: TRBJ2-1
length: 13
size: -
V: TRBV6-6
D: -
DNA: TGTGCCAGCAGCGTTAGAGTTGTCAATGAGCAGTTCTTC
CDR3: CASSVRVVNEQFF

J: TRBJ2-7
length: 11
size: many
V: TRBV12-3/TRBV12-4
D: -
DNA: TGTGCCAGCAGTTTAATCTACGAGCAGTACTTC
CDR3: CASSLIYEQYF

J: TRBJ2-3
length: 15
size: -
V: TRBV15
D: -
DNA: TGTGCCACCAGCAGACAGGGGGGCTACACAGATACGCAGTATTTT
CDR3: CATSRQGGYTDTQYF

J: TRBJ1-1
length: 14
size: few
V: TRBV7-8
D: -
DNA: TGTGCCAGCAGCCCCATCGGGGGGAACACTGAAGCTTTCTTT
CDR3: CASSPIGGNTEAFF

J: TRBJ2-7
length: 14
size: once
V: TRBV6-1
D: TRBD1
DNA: TGTGCCAGCTACCAGACAGGGGCGGCCTACGAGCAGTACTTC
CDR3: CASYQTGAAYEQYF

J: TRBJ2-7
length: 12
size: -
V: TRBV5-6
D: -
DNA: TGTGCCAGCAGCTTAGGGTTTGACGAGCAGTACTTC
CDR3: CASSLGFDEQYF